This T cell receptor (beta chain) is from a study of T cells in Graves' hyperthyroidism and ophthalmopathy. V was clipped by 5 bases and J by 4 bases, with 6 bases between them. Germline values: CDR1 SEHNR, CDR2 FQNEAQ (reference sequence). This CDR3 has 12 amino acids. There were TCR beta CDR3 regions amplified from RNA transcripts. When the TCR CDR3 underwent first-round RT-PCR, the HTBI primer set was used. TCRdb independently ran MiXCR on the multiplex PCR reads; one entry per CDR3 protein. The top ten clones hold around 20% of a sample with approximately 400,000 distinct CDR3 sequences, roughly 12% of them seen once. It was at first hyperthyroidism diagnosis, before any ophthalmopathy symptoms, that the blood sample was taken. This clonotype was recorded many times.

The chain recombines TRBV7-9 with TRBJ2-1; D remains unclear. The material sequenced was blood. The receptor was derived from a man younger than 45 with Graves' hyperthyroidism that later progressed to Graves' ophthalmopathy. The CDR3 protein is CASSHGYNEQFF. The CDR3 coding sequence is TGTGCCAGCAGCCACGGTTACAATGAGCAGTTCTTC.